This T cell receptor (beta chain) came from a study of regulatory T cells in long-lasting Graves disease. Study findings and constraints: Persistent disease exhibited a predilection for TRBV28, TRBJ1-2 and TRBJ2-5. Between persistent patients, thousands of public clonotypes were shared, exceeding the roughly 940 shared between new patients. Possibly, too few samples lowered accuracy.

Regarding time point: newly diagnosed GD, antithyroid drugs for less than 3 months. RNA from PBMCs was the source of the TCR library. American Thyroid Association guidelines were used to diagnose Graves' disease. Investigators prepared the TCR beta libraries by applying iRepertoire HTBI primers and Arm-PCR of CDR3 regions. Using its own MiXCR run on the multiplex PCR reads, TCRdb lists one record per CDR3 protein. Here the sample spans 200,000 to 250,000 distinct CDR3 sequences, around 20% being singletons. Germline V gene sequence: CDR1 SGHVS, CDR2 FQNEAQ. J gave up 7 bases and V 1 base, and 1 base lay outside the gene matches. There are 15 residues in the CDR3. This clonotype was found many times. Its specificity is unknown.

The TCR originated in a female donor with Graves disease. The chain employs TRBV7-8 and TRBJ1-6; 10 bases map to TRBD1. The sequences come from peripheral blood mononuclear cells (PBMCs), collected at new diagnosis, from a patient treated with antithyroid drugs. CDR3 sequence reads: CASSLEGQGNSPLHF. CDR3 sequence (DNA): TGTGCCAGCAGCTTAGAGGGACAGGGGAATTCACCCCTCCACTTT.